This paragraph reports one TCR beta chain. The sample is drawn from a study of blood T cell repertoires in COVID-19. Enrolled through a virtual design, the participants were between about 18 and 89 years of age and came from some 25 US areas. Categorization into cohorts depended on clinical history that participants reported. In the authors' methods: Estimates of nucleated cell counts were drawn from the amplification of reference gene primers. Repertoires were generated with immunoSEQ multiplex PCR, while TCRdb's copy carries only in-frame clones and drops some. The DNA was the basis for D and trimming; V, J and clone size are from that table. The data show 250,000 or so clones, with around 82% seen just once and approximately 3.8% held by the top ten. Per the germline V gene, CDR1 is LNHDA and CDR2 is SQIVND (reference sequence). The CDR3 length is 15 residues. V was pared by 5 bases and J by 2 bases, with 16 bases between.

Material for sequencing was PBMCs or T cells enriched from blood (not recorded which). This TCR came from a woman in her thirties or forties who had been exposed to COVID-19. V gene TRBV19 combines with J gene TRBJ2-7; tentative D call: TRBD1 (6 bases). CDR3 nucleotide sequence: TGTGCCAGTAGTCCAACACCCGGACAGACCTACGAGCAGTACTTC. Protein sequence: CASSPTPGQTYEQYF. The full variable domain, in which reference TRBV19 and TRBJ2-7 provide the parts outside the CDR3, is DGGITQSPKYLFRKEGQNVTLSCEQNLNHDAMYWYRQDPGQGLRLIYYSQIVNDFQKGDIAEGYSVSREKKESFPLTVTSAQKNPTAFYLCASSPTPGQTYEQYFGPGTRLTVT.